The 15 T cell receptor beta chains below were found in one sample sequenced in a study of OX40 agonist ivuxolimab in advanced cancers. Method: immunoSEQ multiplex PCR; TCRdb's copy keeps in-frame clones and lacks some. The top ten clones hold 0.5% to 0.65% of a sample with about 100,000 clones, approximately 90% of them seen once. The specimen comprised CD4+ or CD8+ T cells sorted from blood, sampled in a trial of the OX40 agonist ivuxolimab. Receptor source: an adult with an advanced solid tumor such as melanoma, head and neck, liver or kidney cancer.

This clone has only one observation. The chain couples TRBV2 to TRBJ2-1; D call uncertain. The germline V and J ends were trimmed by 6 bases and 6 bases, with 21 bases remaining between them. CDR3 size: 16 residues. CDR1 SNHLY and CDR2 FYNNEI come from the germline V gene. The CDR3 sequence: CASRSESQKGVNEQFF. The CDR3 coding sequence is TGTGCCAGCAGGTCAGAGTCACAGAAAGGTGTCAATGAGCAGTTCTTC.

The chain is built from TRBV7-3 and TRBJ2-1; weak D call: TRBD1 (5 bases). Per germline, CDR1 SGHTA and CDR2 FQGTGA. The CDR3 is 13 residues long. With 5 bases removed from V and 9 bases from J, the gap between germline ends came to 14 bases. CDR3 coding DNA: TGTGCCAGCAGCACTAAATCAGGGCGTGAGCAGTTCTTC. Residues: CASSTKSGREQFF. The variable domain in full, with the rest retrieved from reference TRBV7-3 and TRBJ2-1, is GAGVSQTPSNKVTEKGKYVELRCDPISGHTALYWYRQSLGQGPEFLIYFQGTGAADDSGLPNDRFFAVRPEGSVSTLKIQRTERGDSAVYLCASSTKSGREQFFGPGTRLTVL.

The V gene is TRBV11-2, the J gene TRBJ1-1, with D uncertain. The CDR3 covers 17 residues. The V end was cut by 1 base, the J end by 0 bases, with 15 bases between. Germline V gives CDR1 SGHAT, CDR2 FQNNGV. CDR3 in amino acids: CASSLGARGYLNTEAFF. The CDR3 bases are TGTGCCAGCAGCTTAGGGGCACGGGGATACCTGAACACTGAAGCTTTCTTT.

This clone was counted between two and nine times. CDR3 in DNA: TGCGCCAGCAGCTACCGGGACCAAGGTTTCTTT. The encoded protein is CASSYRDQGFF. The V and J genes are TRBV4-1 and TRBJ1-1; the D gene is possibly TRBD1 (5 bases). The CDR3 extends over 11 amino acids. With 5 bases removed from V and 13 bases from J, the gap between germline ends came to 14 bases. CDR1 is MGHRA, CDR2 YSYEKL, per germline.

The chain is built from TRBV14 and TRBJ2-7; TRBD2 agrees at 12 bases. Germline CDR1 reads SGHDN; CDR2 reads FVKESK. V lost 0 bases and J lost 1; bases outside the gene matches: 13. This CDR3 is built from 20 residues. The CDR3 protein is CASSQDRAQGLAGGSYEQYF. DNA of the CDR3: TGTGCCAGCAGCCAAGATCGGGCCCAGGGCCTAGCGGGAGGGTCCTACGAGCAGTACTTC.

The chain combines TRBV5-6 with TRBJ1-3; 10 bases fit TRBD1. The germline gives CDR1 SGHDT, CDR2 YYEEEE. V lost 3 bases, J lost 8 bases, and 14 bases stayed unmatched. This CDR3 region has 17 residues. CDR3 in amino acids: CASSYLGTGEDWDTIYF. In nucleotides, the CDR3 is TGTGCCAGCAGCTATCTCGGGACAGGGGAGGACTGGGACACCATATATTTT. The full variable domain, completed using reference TRBV5-6 and TRBJ1-3, is DAGVTQSPTHLIKTRGQQVTLRCSPKSGHDTVSWYQQALGQGPQFIFQYYEEEERQRGNFPDRFSGHQFPNYSSELNVNALLLGDSALYLCASSYLGTGEDWDTIYFGEGSWLTVV.

The chain carries TRBV28 and TRBJ2-7; perhaps TRBD2 as D (6 bases). Germline values: CDR1 MDHEN, CDR2 SYDVKM. The CDR3 has 15 amino acids. The germline V and J ends were trimmed by 6 bases and 0 bases, with 15 bases remaining between them. Here the CDR3 DNA reads TGTGCCAGCAGCACACAGACTAGTAGCTCCTACGAGCAGTACTTC. This encodes CASSTQTSSSYEQYF.

CDR3 DNA sequence: TGTGCCAGCAGCCAACGCACAAGCAACACTGAAGCTTTCTTT. Translating gives CASSQRTSNTEAFF. The rearrangement uses TRBV7-2 and TRBJ1-1, with D hard to call. The CDR3 extends over 14 amino acids. V lost 5 bases and J 2 bases, leaving 12 bases between the germline ends. Looked up from germline, CDR1 is SGHTA and CDR2 is FQGNSA.

This rearrangement joins TRBV19 to TRBJ2-7; 8 bases fit TRBD2. The V and J ends lost 8 bases and 4 bases, in that order; junction bases with no gene match: 7. The CDR3 is 13 residues long. Germline loops: CDR1 LNHDA, CDR2 SQIVND (reference sequence). The CDR3 protein is CASASGSGYEQYF. The CDR3 region has the DNA TGTGCCAGTGCGAGCGGGAGTGGGTACGAGCAGTACTTC.

The rearrangement uses TRBV6-6 and TRBJ1-4; 8 bases map to TRBD1. Per germline, CDR1 MNHNY and CDR2 SVGAGI (reference sequence). The CDR3 covers 14 residues. V was pared by 6 bases and J by 5 bases, with 5 bases of the junction left unmatched. The CDR3, as DNA: TGTGCCAGCAGAGGACAGGGTCGGAATGAAAAACTGTTTTTT. Translating gives CASRGQGRNEKLFF.

V gene TRBV5-6 combines with J gene TRBJ2-5; no firm D call. From germline, CDR1 is SGHDT and CDR2 YYEEEE. Trimming took 3 bases from V and 7 from J, leaving 10 bases between them. CDR3 length: 12 amino acids. The CDR3, as DNA: TGTGCCAGCAGCTGGGTCTCCGGGACCCAGTACTTC. It is translated as CASSWVSGTQYF.

The chain uses TRBV7-3 and TRBJ2-1; D unclear. This CDR3 contains 14 residues. V was pared by 1 base and J by 6 bases, with 10 bases between. Germline CDR1 SGHTA, CDR2 FQGTGA. The CDR3 loop reads CASSLIVGSNEQFF. DNA of the CDR3: TGTGCCAGCAGCTTAATAGTGGGATCCAATGAGCAGTTCTTC.

The chain links TRBV19 to TRBJ2-1; TRBD1 or TRBD2 may be the D gene (5 bases each). There are 14 residues in the CDR3. Looked up from germline, CDR1 is LNHDA and CDR2 is SQIVND (reference sequence). V was pared by 10 bases and J by 6 bases, with 19 bases between. The chain's CDR3 is CATSGTLVVNEQFF. CDR3 sequence (DNA): TGTGCCACGTCCGGGACGCTGGTAGTCAATGAGCAGTTCTTC.

V is TRBV28 and J is TRBJ2-7, with 8 bases identical to TRBD1. Germline CDR1 MDHEN, CDR2 SYDVKM. The CDR3 totals 15 residues. J gave up 2 bases and V 4 bases, and 7 bases lay outside the gene matches. For the CDR3, the DNA is TGTGCCAGCAGTTATATCGGACAGGGACCCTACGAGCAGTACTTC. Its translation: CASSYIGQGPYEQYF.

This chain joins TRBV28 and TRBJ2-3; 10 bases fit TRBD2. Germline assignment: CDR1 MDHEN and CDR2 SYDVKM. The CDR3 is made up of 16 amino acids. The V gene end was trimmed by 4 bases and the J gene end by 4 bases; junction bases not matched to a gene: 8. This CDR3 is CASSYSSGRMADTQYF. In nucleotides, the CDR3 is TGTGCCAGCAGTTACAGTAGCGGGAGGATGGCAGATACGCAGTATTTT.